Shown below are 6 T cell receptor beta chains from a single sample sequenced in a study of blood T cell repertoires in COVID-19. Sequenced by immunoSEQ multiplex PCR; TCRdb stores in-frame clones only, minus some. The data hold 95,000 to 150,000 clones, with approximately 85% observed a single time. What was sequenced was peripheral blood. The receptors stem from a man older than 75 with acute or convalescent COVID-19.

The CDR3 DNA follows: TGTGCCAGTGATCCCCGGGGTGGCAATCAGCCCCAGCATTTT. Its protein product is CASDPRGGNQPQHF. The chain recombines TRBV19 with TRBJ1-5; no definite D call. The CDR3 covers 14 residues. Germline V gives CDR1 LNHDA, CDR2 SQIVND (reference sequence). Trimming pared 8 bases from V and 2 bases from J, leaving 13 bases between.

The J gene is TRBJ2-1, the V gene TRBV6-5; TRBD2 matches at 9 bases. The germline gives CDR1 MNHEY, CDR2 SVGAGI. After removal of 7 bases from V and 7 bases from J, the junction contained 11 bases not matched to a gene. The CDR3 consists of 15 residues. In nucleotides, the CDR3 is TGTGCCAGCAACCTACTAGCGGGCGGGAAAAATGAGCAGTTCTTC. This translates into CASNLLAGGKNEQFF.

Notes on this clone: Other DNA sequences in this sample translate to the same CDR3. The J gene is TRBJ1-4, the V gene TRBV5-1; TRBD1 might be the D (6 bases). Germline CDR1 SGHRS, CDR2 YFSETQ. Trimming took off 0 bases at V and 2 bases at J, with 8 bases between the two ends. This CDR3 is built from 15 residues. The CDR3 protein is CASSLEGGTNEKLFF. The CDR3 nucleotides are TGCGCCAGCAGCTTGGAGGGGGGGACTAATGAAAAACTGTTTTTT.

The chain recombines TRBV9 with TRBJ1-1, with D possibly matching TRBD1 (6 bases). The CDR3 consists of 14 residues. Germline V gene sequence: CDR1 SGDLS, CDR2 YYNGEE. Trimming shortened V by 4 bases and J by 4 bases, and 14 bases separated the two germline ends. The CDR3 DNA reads TGTGCCAGCAGCACAACAGGGAGTATCACTGAAGCTTTCTTT. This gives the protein CASSTTGSITEAFF. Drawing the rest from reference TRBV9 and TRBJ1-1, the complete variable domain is DSGVTQTPKHLITATGQRVTLRCSPRSGDLSVYWYQQSLDQGLQFLIQYYNGEERAKGNILERFSAQQFPDLHSELNLSSLELGDSALYFCASSTTGSITEAFFGQGTRLTVV.

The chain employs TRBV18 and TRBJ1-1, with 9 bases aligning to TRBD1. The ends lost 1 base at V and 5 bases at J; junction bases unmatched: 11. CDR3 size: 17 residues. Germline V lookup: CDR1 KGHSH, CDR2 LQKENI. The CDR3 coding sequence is TGTGCCAGCTCACCACGGGTACCGGGACAGGGAGGGACTGAAGCTTTCTTT. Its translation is CASSPRVPGQGGTEAFF.

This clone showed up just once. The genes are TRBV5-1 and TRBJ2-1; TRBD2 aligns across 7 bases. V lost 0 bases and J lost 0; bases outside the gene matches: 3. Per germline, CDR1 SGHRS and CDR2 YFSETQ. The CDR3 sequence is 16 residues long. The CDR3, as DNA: TGCGCCAGCAGCTTGGTGCTAGCGGCCTCCTACAATGAGCAGTTCTTC. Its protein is CASSLVLAASYNEQFF.